A selection of T cell receptor beta chains follows, all from one sample in a study of T-cell memory formation after mild COVID-19. TCRdb redid the calling of the 5' RACE reads with MiXCR, one entry per CDR3 protein. Of fewer than 700,000 distinct CDR3 sequences listed, about 20% are singletons. Sequencing was carried out using PBMCs or a T cell subset sorted from them (not recorded which). Receptor source: an adult woman who had mild COVID-19 (a few samples of this study predate the infection). Cell type and time point are not known. Both conserved end residues are part of each CDR3. The D gene is left open where the match is weak. The size of a clone is reported for some rows only, either as once, few or many, or as a class for expanded clones.

15	NA	TRBJ2-1	NA	TRBV7-3	TGTGCCAGCAGCTTAGACGGCCGGAACTACAATGAGCAGTTCTTC	CASSLDGRNYNEQFF
15	many	TRBJ2-7	NA	TRBV7-2	TGTGCCAGCAGCGATCGTGGAGGGCAGAGCTACGAGCAGTACTTC	CASSDRGGQSYEQYF
16	few	TRBJ2-3	TRBD1	TRBV4-1	TGCGCCAGCAGCCCAGCGGACAGGGGGCATGGAGATACGCAGTATTTT	CASSPADRGHGDTQYF
14	many	TRBJ1-5	NA	TRBV18	TGTGCCAGCTCACCACAGGGTACGATGCAGCCCCAGCATTTT	CASSPQGTMQPQHF
14	few	TRBJ2-7	NA	TRBV15	TGTGCCACCAGCAAAGGGAGTCGGGACCACGAGCAGTACTTC	CATSKGSRDHEQYF
13	NA	TRBJ2-7	NA	TRBV7-9	TGTGCCAGCAGCTGGGAGGTCCAGGGCGAGCAGTACTTC	CASSWEVQGEQYF
15	NA	TRBJ2-3	TRBD1	TRBV9	TGTGCCAGCAGCGCTCAGGGGGCGATCACAGATACGCAGTATTTT	CASSAQGAITDTQYF
14	few	TRBJ1-1	NA	TRBV18	TGTGCCAGCTCACCTCGACAGGTCGTCTCTGAAGCTTTCTTT	CASSPRQVVSEAFF
19	NA	TRBJ2-1	TRBD1	TRBV7-6	TGTGCCAGCAGCCAGACCGGGACAGGGTATTCCGATCGCTACAATGAGCAGTTCTTC	CASSQTGTGYSDRYNEQFF
19	NA	TRBJ2-3	TRBD2	TRBV7-8	TGTGCCAGCAGCTTAGCGGGACTAGCGGGAGGGCTACGAACAGATACGCAGTATTTT	CASSLAGLAGGLRTDTQYF
15	NA	TRBJ2-2	TRBD2	TRBV20-1	TGCAGTGCTAGAGAGAGCGGGGGGGCCGCCGGGGAGCTGTTTTTT	CSARESGGAAGELFF
14	NA	TRBJ2-1	TRBD2	TRBV12-3/TRBV12-4	TGTGCCAGCAGTTTACTAGCGGGGGGGCCTGAGCAGTTCTTC	CASSLLAGGPEQFF
15	few	TRBJ2-2	TRBD1	TRBV20-1	TGCAGTGCTAGAGGACAGGGGAAGAACACCGGGGAGCTGTTTTTT	CSARGQGKNTGELFF
16	few	TRBJ1-2	TRBD1	TRBV2	TGTGCCAGCAGAAAAACCCCGGGACAGGGGGCGCGTGGCTACACCTTC	CASRKTPGQGARGYTF
16	NA	TRBJ1-4	TRBD1	TRBV4-1	TGCGCCAGCAGCCAATCCCCCGGGACAGGATATGAAAAACTGTTTTTT	CASSQSPGTGYEKLFF
14	NA	TRBJ1-2	NA	TRBV7-9	TGTGCCAGCAGCTCCCCGACAGAGTCCTATGGCTACACCTTC	CASSSPTESYGYTF
18	few	TRBJ2-2	NA	TRBV5-1	TGCGCCAGCAGCTTGAGGCCGCCCCAGGGAAGGGGGAACGGGGAGCTGTTTTTT	CASSLRPPQGRGNGELFF
13	NA	TRBJ1-4	NA	TRBV3-1	TGTGCCAGCAGCCCTTTTGTAAATGAAAAACTGTTTTTT	CASSPFVNEKLFF
14	NA	TRBJ2-7	TRBD1	TRBV9	TGTGCCAGCAGCGTTGGGACAGCCACCTACGAGCAGTACTTC	CASSVGTATYEQYF
15	few	TRBJ2-5	NA	TRBV5-6	TGTGCCAGCAGCCCGGGGACCTGGTACCAAGAGACCCAGTACTTC	CASSPGTWYQETQYF
13	few	TRBJ2-3	NA	TRBV29-1	TGCAGCGTTTCTCCGCTGGAGACAGATACGCAGTATTTT	CSVSPLETDTQYF
16	NA	TRBJ1-5	NA	TRBV20-1	TGCAGTGCTAGAGGCCAGGGATTAAATAGCAATCAGCCCCAGCATTTT	CSARGQGLNSNQPQHF
18	NA	TRBJ1-1	TRBD1	TRBV20-1	TGCAGTGCTAGAGATACCCTGGACAGGGCATTGAGATCGACTGAAGCTTTCTTT	CSARDTLDRALRSTEAFF
14	NA	TRBJ1-5	NA	TRBV7-2	TGTGCCAGCAGCTTAGCGGGCGGGGGAGAGCCCCAGCATTTT	CASSLAGGGEPQHF
14	few	TRBJ2-3	NA	TRBV11-2	TGTGCCAGCAGCCTAAGGCGGGGCGCAGATACGCAGTATTTT	CASSLRRGADTQYF
13	many	TRBJ1-2	NA	TRBV5-1	TGCGCCAGCAGCTTGGAGGTCTACTATGGCTACACCTTC	CASSLEVYYGYTF
13	NA	TRBJ2-7	NA	TRBV6-1	TGTGCCAGCAGTGAAGGGTACTCCTACGAGCAGTACTTC	CASSEGYSYEQYF
17	NA	TRBJ1-1	NA	TRBV3-1	TGTGCCAGCAGCCAAGATACGCAGCCGGCCATGAACACTGAAGCTTTCTTT	CASSQDTQPAMNTEAFF
15	few	TRBJ2-1	NA	TRBV4-3	TGCGCCAGCAGCCAAGACCGGGCCCGCAGGGAGGAGCAGTTCTTC	CASSQDRARREEQFF
20	many	TRBJ1-1	TRBD1	TRBV4-1	TGCGCCAGCAGCCAATCCCGGGACAGGGTGTTTTTTTCTCCGAACACTGAAGCTTTCTTT	CASSQSRDRVFFSPNTEAFF
15	NA	TRBJ2-1	TRBD1	TRBV5-1	TGCGCCAGCAGCGCTCCGGGACAGGGTAACAATGAGCAGTTCTTC	CASSAPGQGNNEQFF